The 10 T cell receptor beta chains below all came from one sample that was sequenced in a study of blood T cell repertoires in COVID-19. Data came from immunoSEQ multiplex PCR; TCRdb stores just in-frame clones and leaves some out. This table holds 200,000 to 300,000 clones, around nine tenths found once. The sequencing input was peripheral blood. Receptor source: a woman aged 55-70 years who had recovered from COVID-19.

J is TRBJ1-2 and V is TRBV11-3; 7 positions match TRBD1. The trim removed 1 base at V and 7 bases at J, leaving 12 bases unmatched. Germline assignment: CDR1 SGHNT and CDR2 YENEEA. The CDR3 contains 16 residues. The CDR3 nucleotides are TGTGCCAGCAGCTTAGGGGGCGGTGGACAGGAGGGTGGCTACACCTTC. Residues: CASSLGGGGQEGGYTF.

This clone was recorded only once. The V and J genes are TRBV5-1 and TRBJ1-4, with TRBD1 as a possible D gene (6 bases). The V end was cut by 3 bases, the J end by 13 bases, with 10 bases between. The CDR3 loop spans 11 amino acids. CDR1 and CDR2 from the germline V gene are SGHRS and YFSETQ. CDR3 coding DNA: TGCGCCAGCAGCTCAGGGGAGGGACTGTTTTTT. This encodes CASSSGEGLFF. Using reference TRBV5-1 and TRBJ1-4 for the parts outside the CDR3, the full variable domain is KAGVTQTPRYLIKTRGQQVTLSCSPISGHRSVSWYQQTPGQGLQFLFEYFSETQRNKGNFPGRFSGRQFSNSRSEMNVSTLELGDSALYLCASSSGEGLFFGSGTQLSVL.

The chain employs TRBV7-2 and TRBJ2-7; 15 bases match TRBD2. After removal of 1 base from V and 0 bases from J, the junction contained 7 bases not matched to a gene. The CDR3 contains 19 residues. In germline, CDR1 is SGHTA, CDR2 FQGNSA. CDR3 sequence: CASSLVGTSGGTSSYEQYF. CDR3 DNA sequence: TGTGCCAGCAGCTTAGTGGGGACTAGCGGGGGGACAAGCTCCTACGAGCAGTACTTC.

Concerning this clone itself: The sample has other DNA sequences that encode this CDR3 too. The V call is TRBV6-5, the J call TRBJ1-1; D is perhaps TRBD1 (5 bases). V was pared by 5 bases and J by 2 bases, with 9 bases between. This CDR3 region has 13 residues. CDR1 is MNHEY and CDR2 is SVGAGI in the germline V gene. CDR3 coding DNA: TGTGCCAGCAGTCGCCAGGGTAACACTGAAGCTTTCTTT. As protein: CASSRQGNTEAFF.

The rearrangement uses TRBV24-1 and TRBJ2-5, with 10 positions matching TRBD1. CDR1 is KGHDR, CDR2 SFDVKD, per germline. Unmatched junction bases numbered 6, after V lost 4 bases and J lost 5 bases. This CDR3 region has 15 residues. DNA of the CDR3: TGTGCCACCAGTGAGGGACAGGGGCATCGGGAGACCCAGTACTTC. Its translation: CATSEGQGHRETQYF.

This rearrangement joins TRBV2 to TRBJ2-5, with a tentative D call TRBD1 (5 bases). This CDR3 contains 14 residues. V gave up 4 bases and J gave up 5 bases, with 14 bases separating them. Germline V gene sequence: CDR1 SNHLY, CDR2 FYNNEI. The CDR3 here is CASSVQGLIETQYF. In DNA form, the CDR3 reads TGTGCCAGCAGTGTCCAGGGTTTAATTGAGACCCAGTACTTC.

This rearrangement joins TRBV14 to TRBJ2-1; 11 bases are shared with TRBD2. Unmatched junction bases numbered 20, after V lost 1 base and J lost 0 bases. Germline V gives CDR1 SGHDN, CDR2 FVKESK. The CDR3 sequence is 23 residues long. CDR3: CASSQVGPWGATSGGHSYNEQFF. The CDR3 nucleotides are TGTGCCAGCAGCCAAGTGGGCCCATGGGGGGCAACTAGCGGGGGCCACTCCTACAATGAGCAGTTCTTC. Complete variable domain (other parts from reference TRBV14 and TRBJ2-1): EAGVTQFPSHSVIEKGQTVTLRCDPISGHDNLYWYRRVMGKEIKFLLHFVKESKQDESGMPNNRFLAERTGGTYSTLKVQPAELEDSGVYFCASSQVGPWGATSGGHSYNEQFFGPGTRLTVL.

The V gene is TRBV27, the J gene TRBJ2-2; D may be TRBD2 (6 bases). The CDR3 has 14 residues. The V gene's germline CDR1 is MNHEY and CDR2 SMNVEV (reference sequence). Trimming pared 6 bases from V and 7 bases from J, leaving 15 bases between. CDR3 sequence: CASRPQRRGGELFF. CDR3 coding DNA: TGTGCCAGCAGGCCGCAAAGGAGGGGCGGGGAGCTGTTTTTT.

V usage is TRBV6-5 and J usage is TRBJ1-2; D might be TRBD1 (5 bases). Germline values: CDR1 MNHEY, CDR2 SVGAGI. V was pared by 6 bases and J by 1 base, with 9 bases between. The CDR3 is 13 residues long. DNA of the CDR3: TGTGCCAGCAGGGTGACAGTTAACTATGGCTACACCTTC. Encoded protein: CASRVTVNYGYTF.

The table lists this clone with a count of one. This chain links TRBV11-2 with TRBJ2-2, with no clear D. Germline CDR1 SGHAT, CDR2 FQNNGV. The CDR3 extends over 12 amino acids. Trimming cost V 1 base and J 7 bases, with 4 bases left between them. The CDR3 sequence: CASSLAGGELFF. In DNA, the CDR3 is TGTGCCAGCAGCTTAGCGGGCGGGGAGCTGTTTTTT.